Following are 32 T cell receptor beta chains from one sample sequenced in a study of regulatory T cells in long-lasting Graves disease. Through Arm-PCR of CDR3 regions and iRepertoire HTBI primers, TCR beta libraries were built. TCRdb used MiXCR to reprocess the multiplex PCR reads, holding one entry per CDR3 protein. The sample lists a few hundred thousand distinct CDR3 sequences; 20% to 25% were seen once. The time point was: persistent/refractory GD, antithyroid drugs over 5 years with positive TRAb. After RNA was extracted from PBMCs, the TCR library was made from it. Sample: peripheral blood mononuclear cells (PBMCs), taken when the disease was refractory, from a patient treated with antithyroid drugs. These receptors were collected from a woman between 40 and 50 years old with Graves disease.

CDR3 DNA: TGTGCCAGCAGTTTCCCCGGGACAGGGGGCTTTGGCTACACCTTC. It specifies CASSFPGTGGFGYTF. This chain connects TRBV28 to TRBJ1-2, with 12 bases aligning to TRBD1. V trimming: 3 bases; J trimming: 7 bases; junction bases outside the gene matches: 6. CDR1 MDHEN and CDR2 SYDVKM come from the germline V gene. The CDR3 has 15 amino acids.

In this sample, this clonotype turned up once. CDR3 in DNA: TGTGCCAGCTCACCGACAGGAGCGGGGTCCTACGAGCAGTACTTC. The encoded protein is CASSPTGAGSYEQYF. V gene TRBV18 combines with J gene TRBJ2-7; TRBD2 is a possible D gene (7 bases). V gave up 3 bases and J gave up 1 base, with 13 bases separating them. The CDR3 length is 15 residues. Germline CDR1 is KGHSH and CDR2 is LQKENI.

CDR3 DNA sequence: TGTGCCAGCAGTTCCGGGACTAGGTTAAGCTATGAGCAGTTCTTC. Protein sequence: CASSSGTRLSYEQFF. The chain is built from TRBV28 and TRBJ2-1, with 8 bases fitting TRBD2. V shed 4 bases, J shed 8 bases, and the junction held 10 bases outside the gene matches. This CDR3 comprises 15 residues. Germline values: CDR1 MDHEN, CDR2 SYDVKM.

This clonotype was counted many times. The genes are TRBV12-3 or TRBV12-4 and TRBJ2-7, with a tentative D call TRBD1 (7 bases). The CDR3 runs to 15 residues. Trimming removed 8 bases from V and 4 bases from J, with 21 bases in between. As DNA, the CDR3 is TGTGCCAGCGGAGGGTTCTTGGGACAGCTATACGAGCAGTACTTC. It specifies CASGGFLGQLYEQYF.

This clonotype was detected many times. The chain joins TRBV25-1 to TRBJ1-6, with D perhaps matching TRBD1 (5 bases). V shed 10 bases and J shed 9 bases, with 19 bases lying between them. This CDR3 is built from 14 residues. Germline V gene sequence: CDR1 MGHDK, CDR2 SYGVNS. CDR3 sequence: CATQEGSRGSPLHF. The CDR3 DNA follows: TGTGCCACCCAGGAAGGGTCAAGGGGTTCACCCCTCCACTTT.

This clonotype was counted many times. The J gene is TRBJ2-5, the V gene TRBV29-1; 9 bases align to TRBD1. V gave up 7 bases and J gave up 2 bases; unmatched junction bases: 2. The germline V gene encodes CDR1 SQVTM and CDR2 ANQGSEA. The CDR3 totals 12 residues. In nucleotides, the CDR3 is TGCAGCGCCGGGACAGGGCAAGAGACCCAGTACTTC. It yields the protein CSAGTGQETQYF.

This clonotype was observed at least ten times. This chain links TRBV5-1 with TRBJ1-6; possibly TRBD1 for D (6 bases). Germline V gene sequence: CDR1 SGHRS, CDR2 YFSETQ. The CDR3 loop spans 14 amino acids. V shed 2 bases and J shed 9 bases, with 12 bases lying between them. The CDR3 DNA reads as TGCGCCAGCAGCTTCGGACAGAAGGCTTCACCCCTCCACTTT. Protein product: CASSFGQKASPLHF. The entire variable domain, with the rest obtained from reference TRBV5-1 and TRBJ1-6, is as follows: KAGVTQTPRYLIKTRGQQVTLSCSPISGHRSVSWYQQTPGQGLQFLFEYFSETQRNKGNFPGRFSGRQFSNSRSEMNVSTLELGDSALYLCASSFGQKASPLHFGNGTRLTVT.

This clonotype was detected many times. This chain links TRBV2 with TRBJ2-2; D is perhaps TRBD2 (6 bases). The CDR3 consists of 14 residues. V was trimmed by 6 bases and J by 4 bases, leaving 12 bases between them. Germline CDR1 is SNHLY and CDR2 is FYNNEI. CDR3: CASRREGGTGELFF. CDR3 nucleotide sequence: TGTGCCAGCAGGCGAGAGGGAGGCACCGGGGAGCTGTTTTTT.

This clonotype showed up just a few times. The chain joins TRBV11-2 to TRBJ2-7; 7 positions agree with TRBD2. The V gene end was trimmed by 0 bases and the J gene end by 2 bases; junction bases not matched to a gene: 7. The germline V gene encodes CDR1 SGHAT and CDR2 FQNNGV. The CDR3 spans 16 residues. CDR3 loop: CASSLETSSGPYEQYF. CDR3 sequence (DNA): TGTGCCAGCAGCTTAGAGACGTCTAGCGGTCCCTACGAGCAGTACTTC.

Regarding this clonotype: A read error is possible here, since a much larger clone lies one base away. The chain links TRBV6-1 to TRBJ2-5; D is unclear. Trimming took 4 bases from V and 0 from J, leaving 15 bases between them. Germline V gives CDR1 MNHNS, CDR2 SASEGT. The CDR3 is 16 amino acids. The CDR3 spells CASSAHRGNDQETQYF. The CDR3 DNA reads TGTGCCAGCAGTGCTCATCGTGGCAACGACCAAGAGACCCAGTACTTC.

Ten or more counts support this clonotype. The genes are TRBV6-5 and TRBJ2-5; possible D gene TRBD2, 5 bases. Germline CDR1 reads MNHEY; CDR2 reads SVGAGI. The CDR3 loop spans 15 amino acids. V lost 2 bases, J lost 6 bases, and 16 bases lay in between. CDR3 amino acids: CASSYAGNLGKTQYF. CDR3 sequence (DNA): TGTGCCAGCAGTTACGCCGGGAACCTAGGGAAGACCCAGTACTTC.

The table lists this clonotype with many counts. V usage is TRBV27 and J usage is TRBJ1-5; D remains unclear. The germline V and J ends were trimmed by 5 bases and 0 bases, with 11 bases remaining between them. In germline, CDR1 is MNHEY, CDR2 SMNVEV (reference sequence). CDR3 size: 15 residues. The CDR3, as DNA: TGTGCCAGCAGTAGGTTAGAGTATAGCAATCAGCCCCAGCATTTT. Its protein is CASSRLEYSNQPQHF.

The V gene is TRBV27, the J gene TRBJ2-2; D possibly uses TRBD1 or TRBD2 (5 bases each). Trimming pared 2 bases from V and 2 bases from J, leaving 12 bases between. Germline CDR1 reads MNHEY; CDR2 reads SMNVEV (reference sequence). The CDR3 contains 16 residues. CDR3 sequence: CASSLRGGPNTGELFF. CDR3 coding DNA: TGTGCCAGCAGTTTAAGGGGCGGGCCCAACACCGGGGAGCTGTTTTTT.

A word on this clonotype: Since a much larger clone is just one base distant, this may be a read error. CDR3 sequence (DNA): TGTGCCAGCAGTTCCATCTATCAGCCCCAGCATTTT. It yields the protein CASSSIYQPQHF. This sequence joins TRBV12-3 or TRBV12-4 and TRBJ1-5; D gene ambiguous. The CDR3 is 12 residues long. V was clipped by 4 bases and J by 5 bases, with 6 bases between them.

This clonotype has at least ten counts. The chain joins TRBV20-1 to TRBJ1-5; D remains unclear. With 0 bases removed from V and 2 bases from J, the gap between germline ends came to 11 bases. The germline V gene encodes CDR1 DFQATT and CDR2 SNEGSKA (reference sequence). This CDR3 comprises 15 residues. DNA for the CDR3: TGCAGTGCTAGAGAGGACTTGCGGGGCAATCAGCCCCAGCATTTT. Translation: CSAREDLRGNQPQHF.

This clonotype was seen repeatedly, ten times or more. The gene calls are TRBV28 and TRBJ1-5; TRBD1 is a possible D gene (5 bases). CDR1 is MDHEN, CDR2 SYDVKM, per germline. CDR3 size: 14 residues. The V end lost 3 bases, the J end lost 2 bases, and 8 bases lay between the germline ends. The CDR3 nucleotides are TGTGCCAGCAGTTTCAGAGGGGGCAATCAGCCCCAGCATTTT. Translation gives CASSFRGGNQPQHF.

This chain links TRBV2 with TRBJ2-2; the match to TRBD2 covers 8 bases. This CDR3 is 15 amino acids long. J gave up 4 bases and V 6 bases, and 7 bases lay outside the gene matches. Germline assignment: CDR1 SNHLY and CDR2 FYNNEI. The CDR3 region has the DNA TGTGCCAGCAGCTTTGGACTAGCCGGCACCGGGGAGCTGTTTTTT. Its translation: CASSFGLAGTGELFF.

This clonotype showed up many times. CDR3 DNA: TGCAGCGTTGTTTCCGGGAATGCTGAAGCTTTCTTT. It codes for CSVVSGNAEAFF. This chain joins TRBV29-1 and TRBJ1-1; no definite D call. Germline assignment: CDR1 SQVTM and CDR2 ANQGSEA. V shed 4 bases and J shed 6 bases, with 12 bases lying between them. The CDR3 loop spans 12 amino acids.

V is TRBV20-1 and J is TRBJ2-1; D not resolved. The CDR3 loop spans 11 amino acids. Germline CDR1 and CDR2: DFQATT and SNEGSKA (reference sequence). The germline V and J ends were trimmed by 4 bases and 3 bases, with 4 bases remaining between them. DNA of the CDR3: TGCAGTGCTAAGAACTACAATGAGCAGTTCTTC. Residues: CSAKNYNEQFF.

This clonotype was counted between two and nine times. The gene calls are TRBV19 and TRBJ1-2, with D hard to call. The V end lost 1 base, the J end lost 8 bases, and 11 bases lay between the germline ends. CDR3 size: 13 residues. Germline V CDR1 and CDR2: LNHDA, SQIVND (reference sequence). CDR3 region: CASSIGLIFGYTF. In DNA, the CDR3 is TGTGCCAGTAGTATAGGCCTGATCTTCGGCTACACCTTC.

The J gene is TRBJ2-1, the V gene TRBV28, with 9 bases matching TRBD1. V dropped 7 bases and J dropped 4; count of bases not matched to a gene: 11. CDR3 length equals 16 residues. CDR1 is MDHEN, CDR2 SYDVKM, per germline. The CDR3 sequence: CASTGTGQDHYNEQFF. CDR3 in DNA: TGTGCCAGCACCGGGACAGGGCAAGACCATTACAATGAGCAGTTCTTC. Full variable domain (missing parts from reference TRBV28 and TRBJ2-1): DVKVTQSSRYLVKRTGEKVFLECVQDMDHENMFWYRQDPGLGLRLIYFSYDVKMKEKGDIPEGYSVSREKKERFSLILESASTNQTSMYLCASTGTGQDHYNEQFFGPGTRLTVL.

At least ten counts were recorded for this clonotype. This sequence joins TRBV28 and TRBJ2-7; D gene unclear. The CDR3 covers 18 residues. Germline V gene lookup returns CDR1 MDHEN and CDR2 SYDVKM. V was trimmed by 5 bases and J by 2 bases, leaving 25 bases between them. CDR3 coding DNA: TGTGCCAGCAGTCCCCTGGGCCTTTGGCGAACGATTCCCTACGAGCAGTACTTC. Translated: CASSPLGLWRTIPYEQYF.

The table lists this clonotype with many counts. The chain recombines TRBV28 with TRBJ2-5; TRBD1 might be the D (6 bases). Trimming pared 6 bases from V and 5 bases from J, leaving 31 bases between. Germline CDR1 MDHEN, CDR2 SYDVKM. The CDR3 spans 19 residues. CDR3 loop: CASSPTFPRQLQGWETQYF. The CDR3 coding sequence is TGTGCCAGCAGCCCAACCTTCCCCCGCCAATTACAGGGTTGGGAGACCCAGTACTTC.

This clonotype was counted many times. This chain uses TRBV2 with TRBJ1-1; a weak D match, TRBD1 (6 bases). The germline gives CDR1 SNHLY, CDR2 FYNNEI. This CDR3 region has 15 residues. Trimming took 3 bases from V and 1 from J, leaving 12 bases between them. This CDR3 reads CASSDGGARNTEAFF. CDR3 nucleotide sequence: TGTGCCAGCAGTGATGGGGGGGCGCGGAACACTGAAGCTTTCTTT.

In this sample, this clonotype turned up a few times. CDR3 nucleotides: TGTGCCACCAGCAGAGCCCGCCCGGGCAGGGGAACAGGCGGGGAGCTGTTTTTT. Translating it yields CATSRARPGRGTGGELFF. This chain links TRBV15 with TRBJ2-2; D might be TRBD1 (6 bases). Looked up from germline, CDR1 is LNHNV and CDR2 is YYDKDF (reference sequence). CDR3 length: 18 residues. V was shortened by 1 base and J by 7 bases, with 22 bases between the two germline ends.

The chain recombines TRBV18 with TRBJ1-1; D uncertain. This CDR3 comprises 15 residues. Germline CDR1 and CDR2: KGHSH and LQKENI. The V end was cut by 0 bases, the J end by 1 base, with 9 bases between. This chain's CDR3 is CASSPPSGPNTEAFF. CDR3 nucleotide sequence: TGTGCCAGCTCACCACCGTCAGGACCGAACACTGAAGCTTTCTTT.

This clonotype appeared many times. This chain connects TRBV10-3 to TRBJ2-7; D may correspond to TRBD1 or TRBD2 (6 bases each). This CDR3 has 17 amino acids. Trimming removed 0 bases at V and 1 base at J, with 16 bases between. Germline V gene sequence: CDR1 ENHRY, CDR2 SYGVKD. The CDR3 is CAISESVWGAESYEQYF. The CDR3 DNA follows: TGTGCCATCAGTGAGTCGGTATGGGGGGCAGAATCCTACGAGCAGTACTTC.

This clonotype was detected ten times or more. The chain uses TRBV2 and TRBJ1-1; D ambiguous. The V and J ends lost 1 base and 4 bases respectively, with 10 bases between them. The CDR3 length is 14 residues. The germline V gene has CDR1 SNHLY and CDR2 FYNNEI. CDR3 sequence reads: CASSEVGYGTEAFF. The CDR3, as DNA: TGTGCCAGCAGTGAAGTGGGGTATGGCACTGAAGCTTTCTTT. Combining the CDR3 with reference TRBV2 and TRBJ1-1 gives the whole variable domain EPEVTQTPSHQVTQMGQEVILRCVPISNHLYFYWYRQILGQKVEFLVSFYNNEISEKSEIFDDQFSVERPDGSNFTLKIRSTKLEDSAMYFCASSEVGYGTEAFFGQGTRLTVV.

This clonotype came up many times. This chain links TRBV28 with TRBJ1-5, with D unclear. Germline V gene sequence: CDR1 MDHEN, CDR2 SYDVKM. The germline V and J ends were trimmed by 5 bases and 10 bases, with 9 bases remaining between them. This CDR3 is 11 amino acids long. The DNA for the CDR3 is TGTGCCAGCAGTCAGCGTGGCCCCCAGCATTTT. It encodes CASSQRGPQHF.

The chain carries TRBV5-1 and TRBJ2-5; the D gene is possibly TRBD1 (5 bases). This CDR3 contains 16 residues. V gave up 0 bases and J gave up 5 bases, with 17 bases separating them. From germline, CDR1 is SGHRS and CDR2 YFSETQ. The CDR3 reads CASSLVSGAGAETQYF. In DNA form, the CDR3 reads TGCGCCAGCAGCTTGGTATCTGGGGCTGGAGCCGAGACCCAGTACTTC.

This clonotype was found many times. The chain is built from TRBV13 and TRBJ2-5, with 9 bases that match TRBD2. There are 14 residues in the CDR3. With V trimmed by 5 bases and J by 4 bases, 5 bases remained unmatched. Germline CDR1 is PRHDT and CDR2 is FYEKMQ (reference sequence). The CDR3 spells CASSPPGLAETQYF. CDR3 coding DNA: TGTGCCAGCAGCCCTCCGGGACTAGCAGAGACCCAGTACTTC.

This clonotype was detected many times. The rearrangement uses TRBV28 and TRBJ1-5; the D gene is possibly TRBD1 (6 bases). Germline-derived CDR1 and CDR2 are MDHEN and SYDVKM. The CDR3 has 15 residues. Trimming removed 9 bases from V and 2 bases from J, with 17 bases in between. CDR3 in amino acids: CASKGTPRGNQPQHF. The CDR3 bases are TGTGCCAGTAAGGGGACACCTCGGGGCAATCAGCCCCAGCATTTT.